These 9 T cell receptor beta chains were sequenced from one sample in a study of cytomegalovirus exposure and HLA in healthy donors. The repertoire was sequenced with immunoSEQ multiplex PCR; TCRdb's copy has only in-frame clones and lacks some. The sample comprises about 130,000 clones, 89% of which are singletons, and 1.5% to 2.5% rests with the top ten. Sequencing input: PBMCs. Receptor source: a woman under 30 in good health and CMV-seronegative.

The chain is built from TRBV19 and TRBJ2-1; TRBD1 aligns across 7 bases. Trimming at V came to 4 bases and at J to 4 bases, leaving 7 bases not matched to a gene. The CDR3 loop spans 15 amino acids. Per germline, CDR1 LNHDA and CDR2 SQIVND (reference sequence). The DNA for the CDR3 is TGTGCCAGTAGTAAGTCCCGGGACAGTTACAATGAGCAGTTCTTC. Protein: CASSKSRDSYNEQFF. Full variable domain (missing parts from reference TRBV19 and TRBJ2-1): DGGITQSPKYLFRKEGQNVTLSCEQNLNHDAMYWYRQDPGQGLRLIYYSQIVNDFQKGDIAEGYSVSREKKESFPLTVTSAQKNPTAFYLCASSKSRDSYNEQFFGPGTRLTVL.

The chain links TRBV28 to TRBJ2-2; D unclear. The V gene's germline CDR1 is MDHEN and CDR2 SYDVKM. The CDR3 spans 12 residues. V was pared by 6 bases and J by 4 bases, with 6 bases between. CDR3 protein: CASRLSTGELFF. CDR3 DNA sequence: TGTGCCAGCAGACTGTCCACCGGGGAGCTGTTTTTT.

V and J are TRBV4-1 and TRBJ2-7; TRBD2 is a possible D gene (6 bases). This CDR3 contains 16 residues. V lost 3 bases and J lost 6, with 21 bases in between. Germline V gene lookup returns CDR1 MGHRA and CDR2 YSYEKL. The CDR3 loop reads CASSQGGLRPGSEQYF. The CDR3 coding sequence is TGCGCCAGCAGCCAGGGAGGACTCAGACCGGGCAGCGAGCAGTACTTC.

The chain uses TRBV4-1 and TRBJ1-1; a possible D gene is TRBD1 (5 bases). Germline values: CDR1 MGHRA, CDR2 YSYEKL. The CDR3 consists of 14 residues. V lost 3 bases, J lost 1 base, and 9 bases lay in between. CDR3 residues: CASSQAGGNTEAFF. CDR3 coding DNA: TGCGCCAGCAGCCAGGCGGGGGGGAACACTGAAGCTTTCTTT.

The rearrangement joins TRBV23-1 to TRBJ2-6; D is possibly TRBD2 (6 bases). TRBV23-1 is an open reading frame, and its role is uncertain. Trimming removed 2 bases at V and 4 bases at J, with 24 bases between. This CDR3 has 20 amino acids. DNA for the CDR3: TGCGCCAGCAGTCAAAGGGGTACGGAGGGATTACCGTGGGGGGCCAACGTCCTGACTTTC. It codes for CASSQRGTEGLPWGANVLTF.

J is TRBJ2-4 and V is TRBV5-1; D unresolved. Germline V gene lookup returns CDR1 SGHRS and CDR2 YFSETQ. Deletions cut 0 bases from V and 7 bases from J, with 8 bases between. This CDR3 spans 13 amino acids. The CDR3 reads CASSLDPFNIQYF. For the CDR3, the DNA is TGCGCCAGCAGCTTGGATCCATTCAACATTCAGTACTTC.

The chain couples TRBV18 to TRBJ2-7; D is possibly TRBD2 (5 bases). CDR3 size: 16 residues. Trimming cost V 1 base and J 0 bases, with 13 bases left between them. The germline CDR1 and CDR2 sequences are KGHSH and LQKENI. The CDR3 nucleotides read TGTGCCAGCTCACCACGATCGGCGGGCTCCTCCTACGAGCAGTACTTC. Its translation is CASSPRSAGSSYEQYF.

This clone was seen a few times. The rearrangement uses TRBV28 and TRBJ1-1; D uncertain. This CDR3 has 13 residues. The V end was cut by 8 bases, the J end by 0 bases, with 10 bases between. CDR1 is MDHEN, CDR2 SYDVKM, per germline. The CDR3, as DNA: TGTGCCAGCTCGGAGATGATGAACACTGAAGCTTTCTTT. This translates into CASSEMMNTEAFF. Drawing the rest from reference TRBV28 and TRBJ1-1, the complete variable domain is DVKVTQSSRYLVKRTGEKVFLECVQDMDHENMFWYRQDPGLGLRLIYFSYDVKMKEKGDIPEGYSVSREKKERFSLILESASTNQTSMYLCASSEMMNTEAFFGQGTRLTVV.

CDR3 DNA: TGCGCCAGCAGCTCCTACCCGGACAGGGGCCACACTGAAGCTTTCTTT. Protein sequence: CASSSYPDRGHTEAFF. The rearrangement uses TRBV5-1 and TRBJ1-1, with 9 bases matching TRBD1. Trimming removed 3 bases from V and 3 bases from J; junction bases left unmatched: 9. Germline lookup yields CDR1 SGHRS and CDR2 YFSETQ. CDR3 length: 16 amino acids.